This T cell receptor beta chain was documented in a study of shared clonotypes between healthy human individuals. Concerning this clone itself: Antigen: not known.

Study-wide points: Since donors were few, the genetic and exposure-history diversity represented was limited. Sequencing depth was predicted to influence how clonotypes are shared among donors. The authors sampled blood alone, and tissue repertoires likely differ.

V lost 4 bases to trimming and J lost 1 base, with 8 bases between them. CDR3 length equals 14 residues. Germline lookup yields CDR1 LGHNA and CDR2 YSLEER. Only in-frame clones appear in the TCRdb table, and some are missing; sequencing was by immunoSEQ multiplex PCR. This table holds approximately 1.4 million clones, 95% to 99% found once. The clonotype comes from a man aged 25 to 40 in good health. Sequenced input: naive CD4+ T cells sorted from blood. Indicated subset: CD45RA+ positively selected. The V gene is TRBV4-3, the J gene TRBJ2-1, with D unresolved. CDR3 DNA sequence: TGCGCCAGCAGCCGAACGGAATCCTACAATGAGCAGTTCTTC. It translates to CASSRTESYNEQFF.